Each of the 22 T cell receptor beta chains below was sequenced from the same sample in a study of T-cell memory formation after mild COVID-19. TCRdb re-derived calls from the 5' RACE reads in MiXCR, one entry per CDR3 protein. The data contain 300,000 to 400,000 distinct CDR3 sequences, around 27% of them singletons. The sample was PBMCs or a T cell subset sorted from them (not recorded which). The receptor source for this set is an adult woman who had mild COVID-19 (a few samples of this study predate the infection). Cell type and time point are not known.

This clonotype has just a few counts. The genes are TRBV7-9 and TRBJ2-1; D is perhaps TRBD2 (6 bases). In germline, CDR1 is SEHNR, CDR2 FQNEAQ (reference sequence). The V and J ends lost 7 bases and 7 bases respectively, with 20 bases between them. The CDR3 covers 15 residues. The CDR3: CASTLGTGVSNEQFF. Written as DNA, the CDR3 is TGTGCCAGCACCTTGGGGACGGGAGTATCGAATGAGCAGTTCTTC.

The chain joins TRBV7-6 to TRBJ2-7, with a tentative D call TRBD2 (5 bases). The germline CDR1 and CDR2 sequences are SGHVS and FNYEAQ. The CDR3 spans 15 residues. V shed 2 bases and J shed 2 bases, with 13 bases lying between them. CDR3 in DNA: TGTGCCAGCAGCTTACTGGGCGACGGGACCTACGAGCAGTACTTC. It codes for CASSLLGDGTYEQYF.

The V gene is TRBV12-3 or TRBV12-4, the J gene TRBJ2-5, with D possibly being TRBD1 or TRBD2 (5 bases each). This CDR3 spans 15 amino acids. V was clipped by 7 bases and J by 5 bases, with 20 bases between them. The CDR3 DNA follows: TGTGCCAGCACCAAACGATCCGGGACCGAGGAGACCCAGTACTTC. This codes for CASTKRSGTEETQYF.

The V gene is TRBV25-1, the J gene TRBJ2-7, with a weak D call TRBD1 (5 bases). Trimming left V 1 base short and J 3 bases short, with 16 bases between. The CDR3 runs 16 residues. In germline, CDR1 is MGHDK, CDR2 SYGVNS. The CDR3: CASSELGAHFLYEQYF. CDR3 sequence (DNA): TGTGCCAGCAGTGAATTAGGGGCACATTTCCTCTACGAGCAGTACTTC.

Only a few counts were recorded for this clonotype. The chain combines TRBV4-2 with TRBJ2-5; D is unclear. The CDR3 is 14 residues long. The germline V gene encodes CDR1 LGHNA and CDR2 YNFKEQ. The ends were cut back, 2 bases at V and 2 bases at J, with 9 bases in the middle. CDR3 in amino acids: CASSQIGEQETQYF. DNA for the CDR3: TGTGCCAGCAGCCAAATTGGCGAACAAGAGACCCAGTACTTC.

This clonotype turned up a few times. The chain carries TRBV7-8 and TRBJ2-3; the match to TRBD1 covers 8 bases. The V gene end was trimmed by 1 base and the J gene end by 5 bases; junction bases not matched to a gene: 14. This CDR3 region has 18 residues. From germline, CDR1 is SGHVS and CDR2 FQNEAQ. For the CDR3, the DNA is TGTGCCAGCAGCTTAGTATTGTTGTCAGGGGGCGATCTAGATACGCAGTATTTT. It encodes CASSLVLLSGGDLDTQYF.

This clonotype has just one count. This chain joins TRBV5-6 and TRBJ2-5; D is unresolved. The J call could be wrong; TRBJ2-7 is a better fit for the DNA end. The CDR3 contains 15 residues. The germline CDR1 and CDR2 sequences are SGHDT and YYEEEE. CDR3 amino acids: CASSYPGSSSYEQYF. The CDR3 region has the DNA TGTGCCAGCAGCTATCCAGGATCGAGCTCCTACGAGCAGTACTTC.

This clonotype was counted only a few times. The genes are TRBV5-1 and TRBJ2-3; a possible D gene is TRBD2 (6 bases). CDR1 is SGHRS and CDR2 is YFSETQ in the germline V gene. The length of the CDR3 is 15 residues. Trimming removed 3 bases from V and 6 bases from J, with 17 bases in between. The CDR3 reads CASSWSSALRDTQYF. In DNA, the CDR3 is TGCGCCAGCAGCTGGTCTAGCGCCCTGCGGGATACGCAGTATTTT. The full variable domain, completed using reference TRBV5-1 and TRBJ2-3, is KAGVTQTPRYLIKTRGQQVTLSCSPISGHRSVSWYQQTPGQGLQFLFEYFSETQRNKGNFPGRFSGRQFSNSRSEMNVSTLELGDSALYLCASSWSSALRDTQYFGPGTRLTVL.

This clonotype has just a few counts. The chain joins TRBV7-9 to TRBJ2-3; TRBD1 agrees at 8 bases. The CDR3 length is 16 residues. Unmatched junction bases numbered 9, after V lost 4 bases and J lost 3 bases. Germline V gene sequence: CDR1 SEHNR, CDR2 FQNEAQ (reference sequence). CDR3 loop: CASSSGWTGSTDTQYF. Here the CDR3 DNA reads TGTGCCAGCAGCTCTGGTTGGACAGGGTCTACAGATACGCAGTATTTT.

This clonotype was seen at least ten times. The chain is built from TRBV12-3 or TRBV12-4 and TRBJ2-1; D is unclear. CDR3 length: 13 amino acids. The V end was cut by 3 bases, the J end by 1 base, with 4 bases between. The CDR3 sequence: CASSFGSYNEQFF. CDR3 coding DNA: TGTGCCAGCAGTTTTGGTTCCTACAATGAGCAGTTCTTC.

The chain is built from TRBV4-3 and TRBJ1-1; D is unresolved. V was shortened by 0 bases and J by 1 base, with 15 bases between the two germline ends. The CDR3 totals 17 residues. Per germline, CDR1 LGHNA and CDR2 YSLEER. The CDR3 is CASSQDLTYKENTEAFF. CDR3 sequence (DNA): TGCGCCAGCAGCCAAGATCTTACGTACAAGGAGAACACTGAAGCTTTCTTT.

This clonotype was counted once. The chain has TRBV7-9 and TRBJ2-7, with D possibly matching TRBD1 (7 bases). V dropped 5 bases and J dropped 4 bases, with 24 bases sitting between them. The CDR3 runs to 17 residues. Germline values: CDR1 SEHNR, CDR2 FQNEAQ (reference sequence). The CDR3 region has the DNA TGTGCCAGCAGCGCAAGTCGGACAGGAGGGACGTATTACGAGCAGTACTTC. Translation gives CASSASRTGGTYYEQYF.

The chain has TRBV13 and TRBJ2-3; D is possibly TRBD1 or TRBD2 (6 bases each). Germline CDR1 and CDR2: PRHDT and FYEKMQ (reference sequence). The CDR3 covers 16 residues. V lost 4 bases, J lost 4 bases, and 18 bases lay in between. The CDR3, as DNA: TGTGCCAGCAGCTGGATGGGGGGCCCGGCCCCAGATACGCAGTATTTT. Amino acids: CASSWMGGPAPDTQYF.

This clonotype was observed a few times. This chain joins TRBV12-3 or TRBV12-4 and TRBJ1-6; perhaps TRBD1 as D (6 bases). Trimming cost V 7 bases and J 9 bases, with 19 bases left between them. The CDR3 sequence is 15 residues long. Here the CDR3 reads CASTTVGQGFSPLHF. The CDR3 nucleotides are TGTGCCAGCACCACCGTGGGGCAGGGGTTTTCACCCCTCCACTTT.

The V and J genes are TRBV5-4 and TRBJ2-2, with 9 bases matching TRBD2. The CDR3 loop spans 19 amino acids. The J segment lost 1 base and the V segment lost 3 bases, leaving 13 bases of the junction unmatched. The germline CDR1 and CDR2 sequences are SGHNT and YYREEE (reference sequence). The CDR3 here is CASSSISGSAVRNTGELFF. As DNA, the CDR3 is TGTGCCAGCAGCTCGATTAGCGGGAGCGCGGTACGGAACACCGGGGAGCTGTTTTTT.

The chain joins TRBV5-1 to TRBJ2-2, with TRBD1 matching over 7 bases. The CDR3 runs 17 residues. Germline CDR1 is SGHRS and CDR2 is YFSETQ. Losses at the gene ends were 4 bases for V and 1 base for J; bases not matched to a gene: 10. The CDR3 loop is CASSLSDRVWNTGELFF. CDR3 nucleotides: TGCGCCAGCAGCCTAAGTGACAGGGTCTGGAACACCGGGGAGCTGTTTTTT.

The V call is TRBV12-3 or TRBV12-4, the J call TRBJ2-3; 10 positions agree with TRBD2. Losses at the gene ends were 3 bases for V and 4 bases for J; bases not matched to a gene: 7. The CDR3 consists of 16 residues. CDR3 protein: CASSFVASGSPDTQYF. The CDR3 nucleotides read TGTGCCAGCAGTTTTGTGGCTAGCGGGAGTCCAGATACGCAGTATTTT.

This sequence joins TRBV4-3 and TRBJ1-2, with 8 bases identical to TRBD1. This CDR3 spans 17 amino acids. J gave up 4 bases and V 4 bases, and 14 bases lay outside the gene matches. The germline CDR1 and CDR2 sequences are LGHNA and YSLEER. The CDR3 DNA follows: TGCGCCAGCAGCCCCCAGTGGGGTACCGGGACAGGCTATGGCTACACCTTC. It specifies CASSPQWGTGTGYGYTF.

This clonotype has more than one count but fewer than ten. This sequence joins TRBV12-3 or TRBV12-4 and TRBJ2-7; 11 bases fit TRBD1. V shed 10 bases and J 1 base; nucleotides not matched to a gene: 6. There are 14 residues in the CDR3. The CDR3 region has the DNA TGTGCCACGAAGGGACAGGGGGGATCCTACGAGCAGTACTTC. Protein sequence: CATKGQGGSYEQYF.

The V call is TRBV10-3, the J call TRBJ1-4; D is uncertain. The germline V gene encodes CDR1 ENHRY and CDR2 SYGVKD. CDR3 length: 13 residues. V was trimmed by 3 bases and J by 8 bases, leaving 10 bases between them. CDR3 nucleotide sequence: TGTGCCATCAGTGACGGGTTAGAGGAAAAACTGTTTTTT. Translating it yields CAISDGLEEKLFF.

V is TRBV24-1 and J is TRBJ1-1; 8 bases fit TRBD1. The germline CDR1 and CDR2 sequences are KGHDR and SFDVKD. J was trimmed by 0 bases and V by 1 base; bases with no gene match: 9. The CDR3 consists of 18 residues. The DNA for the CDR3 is TGTGCCACCAGTGATTTTCGGACAGGGCACTACATGAACACTGAAGCTTTCTTT. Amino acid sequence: CATSDFRTGHYMNTEAFF.

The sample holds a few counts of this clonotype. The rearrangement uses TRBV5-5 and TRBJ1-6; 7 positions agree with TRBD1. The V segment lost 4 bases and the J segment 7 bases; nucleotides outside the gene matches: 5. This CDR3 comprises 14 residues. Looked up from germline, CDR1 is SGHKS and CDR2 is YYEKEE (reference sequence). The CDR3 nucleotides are TGTGCCAGCAGCGCCGGGACAGTAAATTCACCCCTCCACTTT. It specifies CASSAGTVNSPLHF.